The clone carrying this TCR beta chain was observed at least ten times. The antigen is unknown. TCRdb re-called the 5' RACE reads with MiXCR, one entry per CDR3 protein. Of 300,000 to 400,000 distinct CDR3 sequences in the sample, about 12% are singletons; the top ten hold around 7.2%. The length of the CDR3 is 15 residues. V lost 3 bases, J lost 2 bases, and 15 bases lay in between. Germline CDR1 and CDR2: SQVTM and ANQGSEA. The data stem from a study of identical twins. The study's findings and limits: Within monozygotic twins, out-of-frame TCR alpha sharing was underestimated by the models. Cross-sectional statistics, not tracking of the same donors, supported the conclusions.

These records were also assigned to another study, of yellow fever vaccine responses in identical twins.

The source is a woman aged 18-30 years in good health. The sequencing input was CD8+ T cells sorted from blood. The chain has TRBV29-1 and TRBJ2-3; possibly TRBD2 for D (6 bases). The CDR3 region is CSVDGLGGPTDTQYF. In nucleotides, the CDR3 is TGCAGCGTTGATGGGTTGGGGGGACCCACAGATACGCAGTATTTT.